This entry is about one T cell receptor (beta chain). Only in-frame clones appear in the TCRdb table, and some are missing; sequencing was by immunoSEQ multiplex PCR. The repertoire holds under 700,000 clones, about 80% seen once, with 0.013% in the top ten. This specimen comes from a study of shared T cell receptors in the human thymus. This CDR3 is 20 amino acids long. Trimming at V came to 1 base and at J to 1 base, leaving 16 bases not matched to a gene. Germline lookup yields CDR1 MGHRA and CDR2 YSYEKL. These sequences were also reported in another study, on human thymus T cells.

The TCR comes from a boy under two years old with a congenital heart defect. This chain uses TRBV4-1 with TRBJ2-7; 10 bases map to TRBD2. Input material: thymocytes. CDR3 residues: CASSQAPSGRGTRGSYEQYF. DNA of the CDR3: TGCGCCAGCAGCCAAGCTCCTAGCGGGAGAGGGACGAGGGGTTCCTACGAGCAGTACTTC.